This T cell receptor beta chain was obtained from a study of shared clonotypes between healthy human individuals. The table came from immunoSEQ multiplex PCR; TCRdb's copy has only in-frame clones and leaves some out. The data contain 2 million to 2.5 million clones, approximately 93% of them singletons. V was pared by 4 bases and J by 1 base, with 12 bases between. The CDR3 length is 15 residues. Germline-derived CDR1 and CDR2 are MNHNS and SASEGT. The sequenced sample was naive CD4+ T cells from PBMCs. Described subset: CD45RA+ positively selected. The sequence came from a young man in good health. Some clones in this sample may be carry-over from other donors' samples. The chain couples TRBV6-1 to TRBJ2-3; no definite D call. In DNA form, the CDR3 reads TGTGCCAGCAGTGTGCCGCTGAGAGGCACAGATACGCAGTATTTT. Its translation: CASSVPLRGTDTQYF.